One and the same sample provided the 8 T cell receptor beta chains below, sequenced in a study of T cells in Graves' hyperthyroidism and ophthalmopathy (dated by TCRdb to about 2019). Receptor amplification or capture employed multiplex PCR. These reads were obtained on an Illumina HiSeq 2000. Amplification of TCR beta CDR3 regions was carried out from RNA transcripts. The first round of RT-PCR for the TCR CDR3 was performed with the HTBI primer set and the Qiagen OneStep RT-PCR kit. In-frame beta chains were kept once TCRdb had trimmed the public reads at Q25 with fastp and called clones with MiXCR. Entries are consolidated by CDR3 protein sequence, retaining the most common genes and DNA. The sample includes 600,000 to 750,000 distinct CDR3 sequences, with roughly 17% observed a single time. Of the sample, around 15% falls within the top ten clones. Sequenced sample: blood. The receptors were sampled from a man aged 50-59 years with Graves' hyperthyroidism.

This clonotype has a count of ten or more. This chain joins TRBV11-2 and TRBJ2-1; 8 nucleotides align to TRBD2. Germline V lookup: CDR1 SGHAT, CDR2 FQNNGV. The CDR3 sequence is 16 residues long. J lost 4 bases, V lost 0 bases, and 5 bases had no gene match. The CDR3 loop reads CASSLDSGRAYNEQFF. The CDR3 DNA is TGTGCCAGCAGCTTAGACAGCGGGAGAGCGTACAATGAGCAGTTCTTC.

The chain couples TRBV13 to TRBJ2-7; 7 bases are a match to TRBD2. CDR1 is PRHDT and CDR2 is FYEKMQ in the germline V gene (reference sequence). This CDR3 spans 14 amino acids. Trimming took 0 bases from V and 4 from J; bases not matched to a gene: 3. CDR3 bases: TGTGCCAGCAGCTTAGGCCGGGGGGAGTACGAGCAGTACTTC. This translates into CASSLGRGEYEQYF. The full variable domain, completed using reference TRBV13 and TRBJ2-7, is AAGVIQSPRHLIKEKRETATLKCYPIPRHDTVYWYQQGPGQDPQFLISFYEKMQSDKGSIPDRFSAQQFSDYHSELNMSSLELGDSALYFCASSLGRGEYEQYFGPGTRLTVT.

This clonotype has at least ten counts. This sequence joins TRBV11-2 and TRBJ2-7, with a tentative D call TRBD2 (5 bases). The germline V gene encodes CDR1 SGHAT and CDR2 FQNNGV. V was trimmed by 4 bases and J by 0 bases, leaving 16 bases between them. CDR3 size: 16 residues. CDR3 nucleotide sequence: TGTGCCAGCAGCTCCCTTCGGGGTCAAAACTCCTACGAGCAGTACTTC. It is translated as CASSSLRGQNSYEQYF.

The chain recombines TRBV4-3 with TRBJ2-7, with D perhaps assigned TRBD1 or TRBD2 (5 bases each). The ends were cut back, 4 bases at V and 3 bases at J, with 16 bases in the middle. The CDR3 length is 15 residues. Germline CDR1 is LGHNA and CDR2 is YSLEER. CDR3 DNA sequence: TGCGCCAGCAGCCTAGGCCGGGACCGATTCTACGAGCAGTACTTC. Its translation is CASSLGRDRFYEQYF.

The rearrangement uses TRBV30 and TRBJ1-4; D gene unclear. CDR3 size: 11 residues. Germline CDR1 and CDR2: GTSNPN and SVGIG (reference sequence). Trimming stripped 0 bases from V and 8 bases from J, with 4 bases between. The CDR3 DNA reads as TGTGCCTGGAGTGTGAGGGAAAAACTGTTTTTT. Translation gives CAWSVREKLFF. The complete variable domain, with remaining parts taken from reference TRBV30 and TRBJ1-4, reads SQTIHQWPATLVQPVGSPLSLECTVEGTSNPNLYWYRQAAGRGLQLLFYSVGIGQISSEVPQNLSASRPQDRQFILSSKKLLLSDSGFYLCAWSVREKLFFGSGTQLSVL.

In regard to this clonotype: Germline is not matched at one junction end, which may reflect a read error. The genes are TRBV11-2 and TRBJ2-6; D possibly matches TRBD1 or TRBD2 (6 bases each). Germline lookup yields CDR1 SGHAT and CDR2 FQNNGV. This CDR3 comprises 17 residues. The CDR3 nucleotides are TGCGCCAGCAGCCAAGATAAGGGGGGCGCTGGGGCCAACGTCCTGACTTTC. Protein sequence: CASSQDKGGAGANVLTF.

The gene calls are TRBV30 and TRBJ2-2; D remains unclear. Germline V gene sequence: CDR1 GTSNPN, CDR2 SVGIG (reference sequence). The CDR3 totals 11 residues. V was shortened by 2 bases and J by 7 bases, with 5 bases between the two germline ends. The CDR3 DNA follows: TGTGCCTGGAGTTTCTACGGGGAGCTGTTTTTT. Its protein is CAWSFYGELFF. The full variable domain, its missing parts supplied by reference TRBV30 and TRBJ2-2, is SQTIHQWPATLVQPVGSPLSLECTVEGTSNPNLYWYRQAAGRGLQLLFYSVGIGQISSEVPQNLSASRPQDRQFILSSKKLLLSDSGFYLCAWSFYGELFFGEGSRLTVL.

The chain carries TRBV4-3 and TRBJ2-7; TRBD2 matches 10 bases. V trimming: 6 bases; J trimming: 6 bases; junction bases outside the gene matches: 11. Germline values: CDR1 LGHNA, CDR2 YSLEER. This CDR3 spans 15 amino acids. DNA for the CDR3: TGCGCCAGCAGTGCAGTCCTAGCGGGAGTTGCCGAGCAGTACTTC. It translates to CASSAVLAGVAEQYF.